One and the same sample provided the 27 T cell receptor beta chains below, sequenced in a study of cytomegalovirus exposure and HLA in healthy donors. Primers included in the PCR were 60 Vbeta and 13 Jbeta primers. The assay was immunoSEQ multiplex PCR, and TCRdb's table has in-frame clones only and misses some. The repertoire holds 120,000 or so clones, with 15% to 20% as singletons. Sequenced input: PBMCs. The receptors derive from a female donor in good health and CMV-seropositive.

The chain employs TRBV7-9 and TRBJ2-7, with 7 bases that match TRBD1. Losses at the gene ends were 6 bases for V and 3 bases for J; bases not matched to a gene: 5. The CDR3 has 13 amino acids. CDR1 is SEHNR, CDR2 FQNEAQ, per germline (reference sequence). The CDR3 region has the DNA TGTGCCAGCAGTCTACGACAGGGCTACGAGCAGTACTTC. Its translation: CASSLRQGYEQYF.

This clone was counted between two and nine times. The V gene is TRBV4-2, the J gene TRBJ2-7; TRBD1 matches 10 bases. CDR3 size: 15 residues. With V trimmed by 2 bases and J by 2 bases, 3 bases remained unmatched. Germline CDR1 is LGHNA and CDR2 is YNFKEQ. The CDR3 DNA reads as TGTGCCAGCAGCCAACCGGGACAGGGGACCTACGAGCAGTACTTC. Residues: CASSQPGQGTYEQYF.

This sequence joins TRBV4-3 and TRBJ2-7; TRBD2 aligns across 10 bases. The CDR3 runs to 18 residues. Germline trimming cut 0 bases from V and 0 bases from J; bases unmatched to any gene: 8. Germline-derived CDR1 and CDR2 are LGHNA and YSLEER. The CDR3 coding sequence is TGCGCCAGCAGCCAAGATCGGGCTAGCGGGAGTGCCTCCTACGAGCAGTACTTC. Translation gives CASSQDRASGSASYEQYF.

V usage is TRBV5-4 and J usage is TRBJ2-2; tentatively, D is TRBD2 (5 bases). This CDR3 has 15 residues. Germline V gene lookup returns CDR1 SGHNT and CDR2 YYREEE (reference sequence). Trimming removed 4 bases at V and 3 bases at J, with 13 bases between. The CDR3 DNA reads TGTGCCAGCAGCCTAACTCACGGGGACACCGGGGAGCTGTTTTTT. Translation gives CASSLTHGDTGELFF. The full variable domain, completed using reference TRBV5-4 and TRBJ2-2, is ETGVTQSPTHLIKTRGQQVTLRCSSQSGHNTVSWYQQALGQGPQFIFQYYREEENGRGNFPPRFSGLQFPNYSSELNVNALELDDSALYLCASSLTHGDTGELFFGEGSRLTVL.

This clone has just a few counts. The chain carries TRBV27 and TRBJ1-1; D possibly corresponds to TRBD1 (5 bases). CDR1 is MNHEY, CDR2 SMNVEV, per germline (reference sequence). This CDR3 spans 13 amino acids. The V and J ends lost 5 bases and 10 bases respectively, with 17 bases between them. CDR3 in DNA: TGTGCCAGCAGTCCAGGACATTTATCAGTAGCTTTCTTT. Its translation is CASSPGHLSVAFF.

The chain is built from TRBV5-1 and TRBJ1-2; D is possibly TRBD1 (5 bases). The CDR3 has 14 residues. The ends were cut back, 0 bases at V and 2 bases at J, with 8 bases in the middle. Per germline, CDR1 SGHRS and CDR2 YFSETQ. The CDR3 DNA reads TGCGCCAGCAGCTTGGACGGGGGGAACTATGGCTACACCTTC. Translation: CASSLDGGNYGYTF.

The CDR3 DNA reads as TGTGCCAGCAGTATAGACAGCTTCAATCAGCCCCAGCATTTT. Amino acids: CASSIDSFNQPQHF. This sequence joins TRBV2 and TRBJ1-5, with D tentatively TRBD1 (5 bases). Germline V gives CDR1 SNHLY, CDR2 FYNNEI. V was shortened by 5 bases and J by 3 bases, with 11 bases between the two germline ends. The CDR3 has 14 residues. The variable domain in full, completed from reference TRBV2 and TRBJ1-5, reads EPEVTQTPSHQVTQMGQEVILRCVPISNHLYFYWYRQILGQKVEFLVSFYNNEISEKSEIFDDQFSVERPDGSNFTLKIRSTKLEDSAMYFCASSIDSFNQPQHFGDGTRLSIL.

This clone turned up a few times. The genes are TRBV2 and TRBJ2-5, with 7 bases aligning to TRBD1. This CDR3 has 15 amino acids. Germline values: CDR1 SNHLY, CDR2 FYNNEI. V was clipped by 11 bases and J by 3 bases; unmatched bases: 15. CDR3 region: CAEGDSKLSKETQYF. As DNA, the CDR3 is TGTGCCGAAGGGGACAGTAAACTGTCTAAAGAGACCCAGTACTTC.

The sample holds a few counts of this clone. This sequence joins TRBV7-6 and TRBJ1-2; no reliable D call. This CDR3 contains 14 residues. Trimming took off 1 base at V and 4 bases at J, with 10 bases between the two ends. The V gene's germline CDR1 is SGHVS and CDR2 FNYEAQ. The CDR3 is CASSLGGGSYGYTF. CDR3 DNA: TGTGCCAGCAGCTTAGGTGGAGGGAGCTATGGCTACACCTTC.

This clone turned up a few times. The chain combines TRBV6-5 with TRBJ1-5; 11 bases fit TRBD1. CDR1 and CDR2 from the germline V gene are MNHEY and SVGAGI. This CDR3 spans 14 amino acids. V dropped 6 bases and J dropped 12; count of bases not matched to a gene: 10. The DNA for the CDR3 is TGTGCCAGCAGCCCGGGACAGGGGGGTTATCGCCAGCATTTT. Residues: CASSPGQGGYRQHF.

The CDR3 DNA reads TGTGCCAGCAGCTTAGGGGACAGGGGCGTAAGCAATCAGCCCCAGCATTTT. Its protein is CASSLGDRGVSNQPQHF. This sequence joins TRBV7-8 and TRBJ1-5; TRBD1 matches 10 bases. Germline V gene data show CDR1 as SGHVS and CDR2 as FQNEAQ. The trim removed 1 base at V and 1 base at J, leaving 4 bases unmatched. The CDR3 runs to 17 residues.

The chain combines TRBV4-3 with TRBJ2-3, with 7 bases lining up with TRBD2. Germline assignment: CDR1 LGHNA and CDR2 YSLEER. The CDR3 spans 16 residues. V gave up 2 bases and J gave up 4 bases; unmatched junction bases: 9. CDR3 residues: CASSQTWRGSADTQYF. The CDR3, as DNA: TGCGCCAGCAGCCAAACCTGGCGGGGGAGTGCAGATACGCAGTATTTT.

V and J are TRBV16 and TRBJ1-1; D not certain. The CDR3 has 13 residues. The germline CDR1 and CDR2 sequences are KGHSY and FQNENV. Deletions cut 0 bases from V and 1 base from J, with 3 bases between. The CDR3 region has the DNA TGTGCCAGCAGCCAATCCTCGAACACTGAAGCTTTCTTT. Translating it yields CASSQSSNTEAFF.

This sequence joins TRBV5-1 and TRBJ1-2; perhaps TRBD1 as D (6 bases). Trimming left V 7 bases short and J 4 bases short, with 17 bases between. This CDR3 spans 14 amino acids. Germline assignment: CDR1 SGHRS and CDR2 YFSETQ. CDR3 in DNA: TGCGCCAGCTCCCTCCATGGGGGCCGCTATGGCTACACCTTC. Encoded protein: CASSLHGGRYGYTF.

The V and J genes are TRBV27 and TRBJ2-1, with 9 nucleotides matching TRBD2. The junction had 16 bases not matched to a gene; V was cut back by 5 bases and J by 5 bases. Germline V gives CDR1 MNHEY, CDR2 SMNVEV (reference sequence). The CDR3 sequence is 18 residues long. The CDR3 region has the DNA TGTGCCAGCAGTCTAGGGGCGCGGGGGGGCACCCTAGACAATGAGCAGTTCTTC. Its protein product is CASSLGARGGTLDNEQFF.

This clone was counted a few times. This chain connects TRBV30 to TRBJ1-4; D is uncertain. The germline V and J ends were trimmed by 0 bases and 0 bases, with 14 bases remaining between them. CDR3 length: 17 amino acids. Germline V gene lookup returns CDR1 GTSNPN and CDR2 SVGIG (reference sequence). Here the CDR3 reads CAWSVGVSLSTNEKLFF. The CDR3 bases are TGTGCCTGGAGTGTAGGAGTCAGCCTTTCAACTAATGAAAAACTGTTTTTT.

This clone was observed a few times. The V call is TRBV7-2, the J call TRBJ1-2; D is unresolved. Trimming shortened V by 5 bases and J by 1 base, and 5 bases separated the two germline ends. From germline, CDR1 is SGHTA and CDR2 FQGNSA. The CDR3 runs to 12 residues. The CDR3 coding sequence is TGTGCCAGCAGCAACTATAACTATGGCTACACCTTC. Translating it yields CASSNYNYGYTF.

This clone was counted a few times. The gene calls are TRBV7-2 and TRBJ2-7; weak D call: TRBD1 (6 bases). Trimming took off 5 bases at V and 3 bases at J, with 17 bases between the two ends. The CDR3 contains 15 residues. The germline gives CDR1 SGHTA, CDR2 FQGNSA. CDR3: CASSPHRVFIYEQYF. DNA for the CDR3: TGTGCCAGCAGCCCACACAGGGTATTTATCTACGAGCAGTACTTC.

The chain uses TRBV5-4 and TRBJ1-1; no definite D call. This CDR3 comprises 16 residues. Trimming pared 3 bases from V and 5 bases from J, leaving 20 bases between. Germline assignment: CDR1 SGHNT and CDR2 YYREEE (reference sequence). This CDR3 reads CASSSPMALRGTEAFF. The CDR3 DNA reads as TGTGCCAGCAGCTCCCCTATGGCGCTGAGAGGGACTGAAGCTTTCTTT.

This chain links TRBV14 with TRBJ2-5, with 7 bases identical to TRBD2. Germline CDR1 is SGHDN and CDR2 is FVKESK. The CDR3 covers 14 residues. V dropped 1 base and J dropped 7; count of bases not matched to a gene: 6. This CDR3 is CASSQARIAGTQYF. CDR3 nucleotides: TGTGCCAGCAGCCAAGCAAGGATAGCGGGGACCCAGTACTTC.

The rearrangement uses TRBV6-5 and TRBJ2-7, with TRBD2 matching over 8 bases. CDR1 MNHEY and CDR2 SVGAGI come from the germline V gene. The CDR3 loop spans 15 amino acids. Trimming removed 5 bases from V and 7 bases from J; junction bases left unmatched: 13. In DNA, the CDR3 is TGTGCCAGCAGTCCCGGGGGGGATACAGAGTATGAGCAGTACTTC. As protein: CASSPGGDTEYEQYF.

This clone was recorded once. The chain uses TRBV14 and TRBJ2-2, with a possible D match to TRBD1 (5 bases). Germline-derived CDR1 and CDR2 are SGHDN and FVKESK. The CDR3 has 17 residues. Trimming stripped 4 bases from V and 0 bases from J, with 15 bases between. CDR3 DNA sequence: TGTGCCAGCAGCCCATTACACAGGAATTCGAACACCGGGGAGCTGTTTTTT. It translates to CASSPLHRNSNTGELFF.

This clone was found a few times. This sample also contains other DNA sequences that code for the same CDR3. J is TRBJ2-1 and V is TRBV7-2, with 12 bases lining up with TRBD2. CDR1 and CDR2 (germline): SGHTA, FQGNSA. The CDR3 sequence is 15 residues long. The trim removed 5 bases at V and 5 bases at J, leaving 4 bases unmatched. CDR3 bases: TGTGCCAGCAGCCTGGGACTAGCGGGTAACAATGAGCAGTTCTTC. Translation: CASSLGLAGNNEQFF.

The chain combines TRBV25-1 with TRBJ1-3; D is possibly TRBD1 (6 bases). Trimming left V 0 bases short and J 3 bases short, with 12 bases between. Germline V CDR1 and CDR2: MGHDK, SYGVNS. The CDR3 runs to 16 residues. Here the CDR3 DNA reads TGTGCCAGCAGTGAATATTCAGGGGTAGATGGAAACACCATATATTTT. Translating gives CASSEYSGVDGNTIYF.

The V and J genes are TRBV29-1 and TRBJ1-4, with TRBD1 matching over 10 bases. CDR1 and CDR2 (germline): SQVTM, ANQGSEA. Trimming took 6 bases from V and 2 from J; bases not matched to a gene: 24. There are 21 residues in the CDR3. The CDR3 region is CSVRYYLPGQGPLGTNEKLFF. The DNA of the CDR3 is TGCAGCGTCCGCTACTATCTCCCGGGACAGGGGCCTCTGGGGACTAATGAAAAACTGTTTTTT.

This clone has only a few counts. The chain couples TRBV5-1 to TRBJ2-3; D might be TRBD1 (5 bases). Germline CDR1 reads SGHRS; CDR2 reads YFSETQ. The CDR3 consists of 14 residues. V was cut by 0 bases and J by 3 bases, with 8 bases left in between. The CDR3 is CASSLEQGTDTQYF. In DNA form, the CDR3 reads TGCGCCAGCAGCTTGGAGCAGGGAACAGATACGCAGTATTTT.

This clone was detected a few times. The rearrangement uses TRBV19 and TRBJ1-5; tentatively, D is TRBD1 (6 bases). V was pared by 7 bases and J by 6 bases, with 13 bases between. In germline, CDR1 is LNHDA, CDR2 SQIVND (reference sequence). The length of the CDR3 is 13 residues. Here the CDR3 reads CASTLQQGQPQHF. CDR3 DNA sequence: TGTGCCAGTACCCTTCAACAGGGTCAGCCCCAGCATTTT.